This TCR beta chain appears in the sequencing data of a study of graft-versus-host responses after intestinal transplantation. CDR3 length: 14 residues. CDR1 and CDR2 from the germline V gene are MDHEN and SYDVKM. After removal of 2 bases from V and 5 bases from J, the junction contained 5 bases not matched to a gene. About this clone itself: Its antigen is not identified.

Some clones are missing from TCRdb's copy, which holds only in-frame ones; the method was immunoSEQ multiplex PCR. The repertoire has approximately 90,000 clones, about 91% of them found once; the top ten carry 6.5% to 8.5%. The chain has TRBV28 and TRBJ2-5, with TRBD1 matching 7 bases. The source is a human donor who was the organ donor for an intestinal transplant. Sample: unstimulated CD8+ T cells sorted from spleen or lymph node cells, taken before transplant. CDR3: CASSLGGQLETQYF. Written as DNA, the CDR3 is TGTGCCAGCAGTTTAGGGGGACAGCTGGAGACCCAGTACTTC.